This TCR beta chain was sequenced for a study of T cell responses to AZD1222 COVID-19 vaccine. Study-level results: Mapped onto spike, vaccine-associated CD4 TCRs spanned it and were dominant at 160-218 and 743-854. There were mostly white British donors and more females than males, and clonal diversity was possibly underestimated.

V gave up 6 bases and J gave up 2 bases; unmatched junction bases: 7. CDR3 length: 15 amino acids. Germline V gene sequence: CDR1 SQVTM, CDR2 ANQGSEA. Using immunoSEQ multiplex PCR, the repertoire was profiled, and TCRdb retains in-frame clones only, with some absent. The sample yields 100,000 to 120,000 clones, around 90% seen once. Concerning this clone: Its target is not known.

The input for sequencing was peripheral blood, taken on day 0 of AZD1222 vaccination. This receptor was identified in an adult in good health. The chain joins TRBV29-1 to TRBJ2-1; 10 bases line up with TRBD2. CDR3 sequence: CSVAPSGGAYNEQFF. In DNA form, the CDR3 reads TGCAGCGTCGCTCCTAGCGGGGGTGCCTACAATGAGCAGTTCTTC.